This T cell receptor (beta chain) originates from a study of OX40 agonist ivuxolimab in advanced cancers. Study background: Patients in dose escalation had liver, melanoma, kidney or head and neck cancers. The study reported partial responses in three patients: one hepatocellular carcinoma, two cutaneous melanoma.

Only in-frame clones appear in the TCRdb table, and some are missing; sequencing was by immunoSEQ multiplex PCR. The table lists around 74,000 clones, roughly 80% of them singletons, with more than 0.5% in the top ten. This CDR3 region has 11 residues. V was trimmed by 4 bases and J by 0 bases, leaving 1 base between them. The germline CDR1 and CDR2 sequences are SGHNT and YYREEE (reference sequence). Systemic immunosuppression or a history of autoimmune disease excluded patients. The TCR sequence derives from an adult with an advanced solid tumor such as melanoma, head and neck, liver or kidney cancer. Here the sequenced sample was CD4+ or CD8+ T cells sorted from blood, taken in a trial of the OX40 agonist ivuxolimab. The V call is TRBV5-4, the J call TRBJ1-1; no clear D gene. The CDR3 DNA reads as TGTGCCAGCAGCCTGAACACTGAAGCTTTCTTT. As protein: CASSLNTEAFF.